This T cell receptor (beta chain) was found in a study of blood T cells in healthy people across ages. CDR3 size: 17 residues. In germline, CDR1 is MDHEN, CDR2 SYDVKM. Worth noting for this clonotype: A clone one base away is much larger, so this may be a read error.

Next came a second PCR, run for about 7 to 12 cycles, which used a sample-barcoded 5' primer along with a J-beta primer mix. TCRdb itself ran the 5' RACE reads through MiXCR, one entry per CDR3 protein. Of some 1,500,000 distinct CDR3 sequences listed, approximately 43% are singletons. The chain employs TRBV28 and TRBJ2-5; TRBD2 matches 7 bases. Matching the DNA end better, TRBJ2-4 makes the J call doubtful. The origin of this receptor is a woman in her late teens or twenties in good health. Sequenced input: blood. CDR3 protein: CASSCLSGGRIKNIQYF. CDR3 DNA: TGTGCCAGCAGTTGTCTTTCGGGGGGACGAATTAAAAACATTCAGTACTTC.